The present T cell receptor beta chain was sequenced within a study of T-cell memory formation after mild COVID-19. Study at large: The TCR clusters were mostly specific to one donor.

TCRdb analysed the 5' RACE reads with MiXCR anew, one entry per CDR3 protein. The data show approximately 65,000 distinct CDR3 sequences, about a tenth seen once. With V trimmed by 6 bases and J by 9 bases, 2 bases remained unmatched. This CDR3 has 11 amino acids. Germline lookup yields CDR1 MNHEY and CDR2 SVGAGI. This clonotype has ten or more counts. Sample: PBMCs or a T cell subset sorted from them (not recorded which). The genes are TRBV6-5 and TRBJ2-3, with TRBD1 matching 8 bases. The TCR originated in a man younger than 35 who had mild COVID-19 (a few samples of this study predate the infection). Cell type and time point are not known. The CDR3 sequence: CASSPGGTQYF. CDR3 nucleotides: TGTGCCAGCAGCCCAGGGGGCACGCAGTATTTT.